The 27 T cell receptor beta chains below were found in one sample sequenced in a study of somatic mutations in cytotoxic T cells in rheumatoid arthritis. TCRdb's copy holds only in-frame clones and misses some; the assay was immunoSEQ multiplex PCR. The sample has 6,000 or so clones; around 77% are singletons. The sequences come from CD8+ T cells sorted from blood, collected at a follow-up visit. The receptors were gathered from a woman in her 70s with rheumatoid arthritis.

Details on this clone: Other DNA sequences in the sample encode the same CDR3. The chain carries TRBV9 and TRBJ1-5; D perhaps matches TRBD1 (5 bases). The V end lost 4 bases, the J end lost 1 base, and 9 bases lay between the germline ends. Germline values: CDR1 SGDLS, CDR2 YYNGEE. The CDR3 runs to 14 residues. In DNA form, the CDR3 reads TGTGCCAGCAGCCGGGGGGTGAGCAATCAGCCCCAGCATTTT. Encoded protein: CASSRGVSNQPQHF.

This chain uses TRBV15 with TRBJ1-1; the D is unclear. The CDR3 extends over 14 amino acids. Trimming removed 5 bases from V and 1 base from J, with 11 bases in between. Germline assignment: CDR1 LNHNV and CDR2 YYDKDF (reference sequence). The DNA of the CDR3 is TGTGCCACCAGCTGGAACGGGGAGAACACTGAAGCTTTCTTT. Residues: CATSWNGENTEAFF. Using reference TRBV15 and TRBJ1-1 for the parts outside the CDR3, the full variable domain is DAMVIQNPRYQVTQFGKPVTLSCSQTLNHNVMYWYQQKSSQAPKLLFHYYDKDFNNEADTPDNFQSRRPNTSFCFLDIRSPGLGDTAMYLCATSWNGENTEAFFGQGTRLTVV.

This chain links TRBV4-1 with TRBJ2-1; D unresolved. In germline, CDR1 is MGHRA, CDR2 YSYEKL. Deletions cut 0 bases from V and 7 bases from J, with 10 bases between. The CDR3 has 14 amino acids. The CDR3 is CASSQELWENEQFF. Here the CDR3 DNA reads TGCGCCAGCAGCCAAGAATTGTGGGAAAATGAGCAGTTCTTC.

J is TRBJ1-1 and V is TRBV2; 10 positions match TRBD1. CDR1 SNHLY and CDR2 FYNNEI come from the germline V gene. This CDR3 is built from 15 residues. After removal of 3 bases from V and 5 bases from J, the junction contained 6 bases not matched to a gene. CDR3 sequence (DNA): TGTGCCAGCAGTGAGATTTGGACAGGGGGTACTGAAGCTTTCTTT. As protein: CASSEIWTGGTEAFF.

The chain combines TRBV6-1 with TRBJ2-7; weak D call: TRBD2 (6 bases). Trimming left V 2 bases short and J 4 bases short, with 12 bases between. Germline V gene data show CDR1 as MNHNS and CDR2 as SASEGT. The CDR3 is 14 residues long. The chain's CDR3 is CASSEQGLYYEQYF. The CDR3 nucleotides are TGTGCCAGCAGTGAACAGGGACTCTATTACGAGCAGTACTTC.

The gene calls are TRBV2 and TRBJ1-2; D may be TRBD1 (6 bases). CDR3 length: 14 amino acids. Germline CDR1 is SNHLY and CDR2 is FYNNEI. V dropped 6 bases and J dropped 4 bases, with 15 bases sitting between them. CDR3 nucleotides: TGTGCCAGCAGCAGGACAGAGAGTTTCTATGGCTACACCTTC. This gives the protein CASSRTESFYGYTF.

J is TRBJ2-5 and V is TRBV9; D gene ambiguous. V was shortened by 0 bases and J by 5 bases, with 11 bases between the two germline ends. Germline CDR1 is SGDLS and CDR2 is YYNGEE. The CDR3 is 14 residues long. The CDR3 reads CASSVGFLAETQYF. CDR3 nucleotides: TGTGCCAGCAGCGTAGGTTTCTTGGCGGAGACCCAGTACTTC.

The V gene is TRBV11-2, the J gene TRBJ2-7, with D possibly being TRBD1 or TRBD2 (5 bases each). The germline V and J ends were trimmed by 0 bases and 5 bases, with 20 bases remaining between them. The CDR3 spans 17 residues. Per the germline V gene, CDR1 is SGHAT and CDR2 is FQNNGV. As DNA, the CDR3 is TGTGCCAGCAGCTTAGATGGATGGGGCAGGGAGTCGGACGAGCAGTACTTC. Translating gives CASSLDGWGRESDEQYF.

This clone came up once. The chain couples TRBV11-3 to TRBJ2-7; a possible D gene is TRBD2 (6 bases). Germline CDR1 reads SGHNT; CDR2 reads YENEEA. The V end lost 1 base, the J end lost 0 bases, and 10 bases lay between the germline ends. The CDR3 extends over 15 amino acids. The DNA for the CDR3 is TGTGCCAGCAGCTTAGTAGCGGCATTCTCCTACGAGCAGTACTTC. Its protein is CASSLVAAFSYEQYF.

The chain employs TRBV6-4 and TRBJ2-7; the match to TRBD1 covers 8 bases. The germline V gene has CDR1 MRHNA and CDR2 SNTAGT. The CDR3 runs to 17 residues. With V trimmed by 0 bases and J by 4 bases, 11 bases remained unmatched. CDR3 sequence (DNA): TGTGCCAGCAGTGACTCCCTGAGGCAGGGGGCGCCGTACGAGCAGTACTTC. Its translation is CASSDSLRQGAPYEQYF.

A single count supports this clone. The chain recombines TRBV7-6 with TRBJ1-1; no clear D gene. Per germline, CDR1 SGHVS and CDR2 FNYEAQ. The CDR3 loop spans 13 amino acids. Between the trimmed V and J ends, which lost 1 base and 6 bases, there was a span of 9 bases. The CDR3 spells CASSLGRASEAFF. CDR3 nucleotide sequence: TGTGCCAGCAGCTTAGGAAGGGCCTCTGAAGCTTTCTTT.

This clone was seen more than once but under ten times. The chain employs TRBV7-9 and TRBJ2-4; the D is unclear. This CDR3 is 15 amino acids long. From germline, CDR1 is SEHNR and CDR2 FQNEAQ (reference sequence). Trimming shortened V by 5 bases and J by 6 bases, and 17 bases separated the two germline ends. CDR3 coding DNA: TGTGCCAGCAGCCCGCGCTCCGTCCTGAGAAACATTCAGTACTTC. This codes for CASSPRSVLRNIQYF.

This clone ranks as large. The CDR3: CAEGTGYGYTF. CDR3 coding DNA: TGTGCCGAGGGGACGGGTTATGGCTACACCTTC. This sequence joins TRBV2 and TRBJ1-2; possibly TRBD1 for D (5 bases). CDR3 length: 11 amino acids. Germline values: CDR1 SNHLY, CDR2 FYNNEI. The germline V and J ends were trimmed by 11 bases and 5 bases, with 12 bases remaining between them.

This clone has just one count. The V and J genes are TRBV13 and TRBJ1-1; D might be TRBD1 (6 bases). Germline V gene data show CDR1 as PRHDT and CDR2 as FYEKMQ (reference sequence). CDR3 size: 14 residues. Trimming pared 4 bases from V and 1 base from J, leaving 10 bases between. CDR3 protein: CASSYPTGNTEAFF. CDR3 DNA: TGTGCCAGCAGCTATCCGACAGGGAACACTGAAGCTTTCTTT. The whole variable domain, filled in from reference TRBV13 and TRBJ1-1, reads AAGVIQSPRHLIKEKRETATLKCYPIPRHDTVYWYQQGPGQDPQFLISFYEKMQSDKGSIPDRFSAQQFSDYHSELNMSSLELGDSALYFCASSYPTGNTEAFFGQGTRLTVV.

The chain employs TRBV6-4 and TRBJ2-3, with 9 bases aligning to TRBD2. Germline V gene lookup returns CDR1 MRHNA and CDR2 SNTAGT. The CDR3 has 14 amino acids. Trimming removed 4 bases from V and 2 bases from J; junction bases left unmatched: 1. CDR3 DNA: TGTGCCAGCAGTGGCGGGGGGGCCACAGATACGCAGTATTTT. It is translated as CASSGGGATDTQYF.

This chain uses TRBV9 with TRBJ2-1; 11 nucleotides match TRBD2. This CDR3 has 16 amino acids. The junction had 9 bases not matched to a gene; V was cut back by 3 bases and J by 7 bases. CDR1 is SGDLS, CDR2 YYNGEE, per germline. CDR3 sequence: CASSASTSGRKNEQFF. The CDR3 coding sequence is TGTGCCAGCAGCGCGAGTACTAGCGGGAGAAAGAATGAGCAGTTCTTC.

The sample holds a few counts of this clone. This chain uses TRBV4-1 with TRBJ2-5; D not certain. The length of the CDR3 is 15 residues. Germline-derived CDR1 and CDR2 are MGHRA and YSYEKL. Trimming took off 0 bases at V and 1 base at J, with 9 bases between the two ends. In DNA, the CDR3 is TGCGCCAGCAGCCAAGAAGGACGGTCCCAAGAGACCCAGTACTTC. Translation gives CASSQEGRSQETQYF.

The genes are TRBV27 and TRBJ2-3; D not certain. Germline assignment: CDR1 MNHEY and CDR2 SMNVEV (reference sequence). V was trimmed by 7 bases and J by 0 bases, leaving 2 bases between them. CDR3 length equals 11 residues. The CDR3, as DNA: TGTGCCAGCATCAGCACAGATACGCAGTATTTT. As protein: CASISTDTQYF.

The rearrangement links TRBV4-2 to TRBJ2-7; 8 nucleotides agree with TRBD2. The CDR3 runs to 14 residues. Trimming removed 5 bases from V and 2 bases from J; junction bases left unmatched: 5. CDR1 LGHNA and CDR2 YNFKEQ come from the germline V gene. In DNA form, the CDR3 reads TGTGCCAGCAGCTTACCCGGGGGGGCCTACGAGCAGTACTTC. Residues: CASSLPGGAYEQYF.

The chain is built from TRBV19 and TRBJ1-2, with TRBD1 as a possible D gene (6 bases). CDR1 and CDR2 from the germline V gene are LNHDA and SQIVND (reference sequence). This CDR3 is 14 amino acids long. The V and J ends lost 3 bases and 4 bases respectively, with 12 bases between them. The DNA of the CDR3 is TGTGCCAGTAGTATCGCAGGGGTGATCTATGGCTACACCTTC. Its protein product is CASSIAGVIYGYTF.

The chain combines TRBV2 with TRBJ2-1; 9 nucleotides line up with TRBD2. Per the germline V gene, CDR1 is SNHLY and CDR2 is FYNNEI. J was trimmed by 6 bases and V by 7 bases; bases with no gene match: 7. The CDR3 extends over 14 amino acids. CDR3 bases: TGTGCCAGCATGGGACGGCGGGGGGGCAATGAGCAGTTCTTC. Translation gives CASMGRRGGNEQFF.

This clone turned up a few times. The V and J genes are TRBV5-1 and TRBJ2-1; D unresolved. Trimming stripped 3 bases from V and 9 bases from J, with 22 bases between. This CDR3 comprises 16 residues. Germline V gene lookup returns CDR1 SGHRS and CDR2 YFSETQ. Written as DNA, the CDR3 is TGCGCCAGCAGCTCGAACCGGGCTAGGTCGGTCACTGAGCAGTTCTTC. As protein: CASSSNRARSVTEQFF.

The gene calls are TRBV4-2 and TRBJ1-5; no reliable D call. V lost 5 bases and J 0 bases, leaving 11 bases between the germline ends. The length of the CDR3 is 15 residues. Germline CDR1 reads LGHNA; CDR2 reads YNFKEQ. The CDR3 nucleotides are TGTGCCAGCAGCACGGATTTTTATAGCAATCAGCCCCAGCATTTT. Its translation: CASSTDFYSNQPQHF.

V gene TRBV18 combines with J gene TRBJ1-5, with D uncertain. The CDR3 contains 13 residues. Per the germline V gene, CDR1 is KGHSH and CDR2 is LQKENI. V was cut by 3 bases and J by 4 bases, with 7 bases left in between. This chain's CDR3 is CASSPWVNQPQHF. CDR3 DNA: TGTGCCAGCTCACCCTGGGTTAATCAGCCCCAGCATTTT.

The chain couples TRBV5-1 to TRBJ2-7; D is undetermined. With 6 bases removed from V and 3 bases from J, the gap between germline ends came to 13 bases. The CDR3 loop spans 13 amino acids. Germline CDR1 and CDR2: SGHRS and YFSETQ. The CDR3 sequence is CASTSEMNYEQYF. In DNA form, the CDR3 reads TGCGCCAGCACTTCCGAGATGAACTACGAGCAGTACTTC.

As concerns this clone: The DNA is left out, because the CDR3 cannot be placed on it with certainty; the CDR3 is given as TCRdb lists it. The rearrangement joins TRBV25-1 to TRBJ2-1; TRBD2 is the table's D call and was not checked against the DNA. Inclusive of both ends, the CDR3 amounts to 16 amino acids. Looked up from germline, CDR1 is MGHDK and CDR2 is SYGVNS. CDR3: CASSEYFGDSYNEQFF.

The chain couples TRBV6-6 to TRBJ2-5; 11 bases are a match to TRBD2. V was clipped by 2 bases and J by 2 bases; unmatched bases: 4. Germline V CDR1 and CDR2: MNHNY, SVGAGI (reference sequence). This CDR3 region has 16 residues. For the CDR3, the DNA is TGTGCCAGCAGTTACGAAGGGACTAGCGGACAAGAGACCCAGTACTTC. Translating gives CASSYEGTSGQETQYF.